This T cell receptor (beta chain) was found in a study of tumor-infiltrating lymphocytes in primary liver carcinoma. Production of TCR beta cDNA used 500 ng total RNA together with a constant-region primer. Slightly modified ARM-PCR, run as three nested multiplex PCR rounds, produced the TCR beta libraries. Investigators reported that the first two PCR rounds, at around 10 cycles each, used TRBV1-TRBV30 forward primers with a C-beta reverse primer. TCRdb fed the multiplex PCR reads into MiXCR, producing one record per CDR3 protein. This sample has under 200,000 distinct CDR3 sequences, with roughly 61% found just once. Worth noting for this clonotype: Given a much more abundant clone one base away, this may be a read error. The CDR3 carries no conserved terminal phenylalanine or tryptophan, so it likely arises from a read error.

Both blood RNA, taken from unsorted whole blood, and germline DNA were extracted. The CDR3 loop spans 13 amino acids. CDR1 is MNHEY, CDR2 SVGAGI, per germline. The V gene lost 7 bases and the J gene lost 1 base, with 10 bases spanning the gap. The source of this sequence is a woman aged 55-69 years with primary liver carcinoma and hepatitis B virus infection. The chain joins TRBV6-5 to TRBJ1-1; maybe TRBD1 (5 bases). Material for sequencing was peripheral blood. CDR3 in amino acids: CASNIGQNTEAFS. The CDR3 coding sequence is TGTGCCAGCAACATTGGACAGAACACTGAAGCTTTCTCT.